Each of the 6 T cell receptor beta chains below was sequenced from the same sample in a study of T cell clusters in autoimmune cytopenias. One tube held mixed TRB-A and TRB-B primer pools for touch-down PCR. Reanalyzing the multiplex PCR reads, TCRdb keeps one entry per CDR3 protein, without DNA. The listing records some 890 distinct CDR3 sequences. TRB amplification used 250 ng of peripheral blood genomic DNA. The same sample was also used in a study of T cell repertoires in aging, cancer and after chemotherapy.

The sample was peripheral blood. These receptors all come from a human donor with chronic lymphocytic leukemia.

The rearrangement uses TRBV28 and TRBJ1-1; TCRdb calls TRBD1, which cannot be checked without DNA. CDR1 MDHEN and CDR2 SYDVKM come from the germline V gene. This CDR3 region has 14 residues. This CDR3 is CASSLTGSNTEAFF.

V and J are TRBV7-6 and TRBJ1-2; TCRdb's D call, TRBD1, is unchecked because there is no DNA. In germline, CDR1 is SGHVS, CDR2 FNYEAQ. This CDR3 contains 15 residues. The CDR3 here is CASSLAGTALYGYTF.

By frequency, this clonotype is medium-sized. The CDR3 sequence: CASSLLETQYF. This sequence joins TRBV5-1 and TRBJ2-5. CDR1 is SGHRS, CDR2 YFSETQ, per germline. There are 11 residues in the CDR3.

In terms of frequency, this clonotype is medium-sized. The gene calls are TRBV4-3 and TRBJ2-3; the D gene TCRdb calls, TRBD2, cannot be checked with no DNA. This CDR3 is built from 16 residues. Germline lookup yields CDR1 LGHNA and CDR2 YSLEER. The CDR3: CASSQGVAGSTDTQYF.

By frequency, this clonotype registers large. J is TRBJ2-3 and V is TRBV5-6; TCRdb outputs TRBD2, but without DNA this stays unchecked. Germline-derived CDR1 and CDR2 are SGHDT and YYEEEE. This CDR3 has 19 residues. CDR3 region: CASSLLGLAGGRASDTQYF. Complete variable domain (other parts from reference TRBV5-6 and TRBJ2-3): DAGVTQSPTHLIKTRGQQVTLRCSPKSGHDTVSWYQQALGQGPQFIFQYYEEEERQRGNFPDRFSGHQFPNYSSELNVNALLLGDSALYLCASSLLGLAGGRASDTQYFGPGTRLTVL.

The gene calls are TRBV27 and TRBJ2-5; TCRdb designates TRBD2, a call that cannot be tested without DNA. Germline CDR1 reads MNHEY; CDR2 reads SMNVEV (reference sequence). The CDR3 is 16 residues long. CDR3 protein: CASSSWTSGDEETQYF.